This T cell receptor (beta chain) appears in the sequencing data of a study of persistence of HIV-infected CD4 T cells. The libraries were made with immunoSEQ version 4 in survey mode. Repertoires were generated with immunoSEQ multiplex PCR, while TCRdb's copy carries only in-frame clones and drops some. Of 15,000 to 20,000 clones in the sample, about 80% were seen once. Lysates of CMV-infected fibroblasts at approximately 9.6 ug/mL stimulated these cells. Sorting of responding CD4+ T cells relied on upregulated CD40 ligand together with CD69. Regarding this clone: Its target is not known.

The CDR3 runs 16 residues. V gave up 4 bases and J gave up 5 bases; unmatched junction bases: 8. Germline V gene lookup returns CDR1 PRHDT and CDR2 FYEKMQ (reference sequence). Sample: CD4+ T cells sorted from PBMCs after 18-hour stimulation, taken from a patient who received antiretroviral therapy. This clonotype originated in an adult man with HIV who was CMV-seropositive. The chain joins TRBV13 to TRBJ1-6; 7 bases fit TRBD1. CDR3 nucleotides: TGTGCCAGCAGCTCCTTCCGGGACAGCGATAATTCACCCCTCCACTTT. Residues: CASSSFRDSDNSPLHF.